This TCR beta chain was sequenced for a study of blood T cell repertoires in COVID-19 (dated by TCRdb to about 2020). A note on the overall study: Samples covering the acute and convalescent phases of COVID-19 were provided by collaborators in the United States, Italy and Spain. Where HLA class I and class II types were available, the types were taken from metadata supplied by the sample provider, not from assay-based typing. The repertoires were made available in a free public database intended to serve as a resource for research on the immune response to SARS-CoV-2. Nearly every sample came with metadata listing a de-identified subject ID, COVID-19 status, age in years and sex. Samples were obtained from the ongoing ImmuneRACE study (first 160 participants) and from 950 to 1,500 subjects provided by 6 global collaborators. The prospective study material was composed of cDNA or gDNA derived from T cells, B-cell-depleted T cells, or PBMCs. Deeply sampled blood TCRbeta repertoires from subjects exposed to, actively infected with, or recovered from COVID-19 were included in the dataset.

Enrolling through a virtual design, the prospective study's participants ranged in age from roughly 18 to 89 years and lived across approximately 25 United States geographic areas. Cohort assignment in the prospective study relied on participant-reported clinical history from a screening survey and a study questionnaire. Mobile phlebotomists in the prospective study collected whole blood, serum and a nasopharyngeal or oropharyngeal swab from every participant. Over an approximately two-month period, participants in the prospective study had the option of providing additional blood draws and questionnaires. Before DNA extraction, prospective study blood samples were shipped either frozen or at room temperature. Remarks on this clone: Its antigen target is currently unknown. Per-base qualities were not stored, and no clone one base away is much larger.

CDR1 and CDR2 (LGHNA, YNFKEQ) derive from the germline V gene. The CDR3 runs 16 amino acids, cysteine and phenylalanine included. CDR3 DNA only is kept here, 48 bases in frame from base 1. V sheds 0 bases and J sheds 1 base, leaving 11 bases between their ends. Findings and caveats that apply to the study as a whole: The quantity of clinical and demographic metadata differed by source and by participant and was supplied without curation.

TCRbeta CDR3 regions were amplified from genomic DNA by means of the immunoSEQ Assay, a bias-controlled multiplex PCR. From the authors' description of their analysis: The number of nucleated cells in each sample was estimated from the amplification of reference gene primers within the assay. To quantify the absolute abundance of each unique TCRbeta CDR3 rearrangement, sequence reads were collapsed and filtered. Productive Simpson clonality was computed per sample as the square root of Simpson's diversity index over productive rearrangements. TCRdb re-hosts the immuneACCESS table, in-frame sequences only. Its copies lack some clones; in the studies checked, an unresolved V gene accounts for under half of them, and the cause for the rest is not known. V and J calls and clone size follow that table, whereas D and trimming were derived from the DNA. In all, the sample holds approximately 300,000 clones, and around 91% of those were seen once. Of the sample, approximately 4.5% is held by the ten largest clones.

The TCR originated in a woman aged 18-29 years with acute COVID-19. Source material: PBMCs or T cells enriched from blood (not recorded which). The chain employs TRBV4-2 and TRBJ2-3, and TRBD2 may be the D gene, going by 6 matching bases. This receptor carries the CDR3 CASSQDEASGTDTQYF. The DNA sequence reads TGTGCCAGCAGCCAAGATGAGGCTAGCGGCACAGATACGCAGTATTTT.